Each of the 3 T cell receptor beta chains below was sequenced from the same sample in a study of T cells after yellow fever vaccination. TCRdb itself ran the 5' RACE reads through MiXCR, one entry per CDR3 protein. Here the sample spans almost 600,000 distinct CDR3 sequences, roughly 14% being singletons. This sample comprised PBMCs, obtained on the day of the yellow fever booster vaccination. The receptors here all came from a man aged 30 to 39 who received the YFV17D yellow fever vaccine.

This clonotype was seen more than once but under ten times. This chain connects TRBV3-1 to TRBJ2-5, with D possibly TRBD2 on 6 matching bases. V lost 0 bases to trimming and J lost 7 bases, with 12 bases between them. Germline CDR1 LGHDT, CDR2 YNNKEL (reference sequence). The length of the CDR3 is 14 residues. The CDR3 here is CASSQDSQGGTQYF. The CDR3 DNA reads TGTGCCAGCAGCCAAGATTCGCAGGGAGGGACCCAGTACTTC.

The chain links TRBV20-1 to TRBJ2-5; D not resolved. V lost 0 bases to trimming and J lost 2 bases, with 7 bases between them. This CDR3 contains 13 residues. CDR1 and CDR2 (germline): DFQATT, SNEGSKA (reference sequence). This chain's CDR3 is CSAREPSQETQYF. The CDR3 DNA reads TGCAGTGCTAGAGAACCGAGTCAAGAGACCCAGTACTTC.

The chain has TRBV18 and TRBJ1-4; weak D call: TRBD1 (5 bases). From germline, CDR1 is KGHSH and CDR2 LQKENI. The ends were cut back, 3 bases at V and 8 bases at J, with 13 bases in the middle. The CDR3 contains 14 residues. CDR3 sequence (DNA): TGTGCCAGCTCACCTGCGGAGGGACCCGAAAAACTGTTTTTT. Its protein product is CASSPAEGPEKLFF.